This T cell receptor beta chain came from a study of naive and memory T cell subsets. Cells stained for CD3, CD4, CD8, CD45RA, CD27 and viability were sorted into four CD45RA/CD27 subsets. Both TRBC1 and TRBC2 were covered by a beta constant-region primer of two equimolar oligonucleotides. The ligated cDNA underwent four PCR rounds using SP2 and nested alpha and beta constant-region primers. TCRdb redid the calling of the UMI-ligation and nested PCR reads with MiXCR, one entry per CDR3 protein. The sample holds about 120,000 distinct CDR3 sequences; 35% to 45% are singletons and the top ten take approximately 0.9%. The TCR comes from a human donor in good health. The sequenced sample was central memory CD4+ T cells from blood.

The CDR3 DNA follows: TGTGCCAGCACCAATTCTAGGGGGGGCGAGACCCAGTACTTC. Protein sequence: CASTNSRGGETQYF. This rearrangement joins TRBV7-6 to TRBJ2-5, with D perhaps TRBD2 (7 bases). CDR3 length: 14 amino acids. V gave up 7 bases and J gave up 5 bases, with 17 bases separating them. The V gene's germline CDR1 is SGHVS and CDR2 FNYEAQ.